A single sample gave rise to the 32 T cell receptor beta chains below, sequenced in a study of blood T cell repertoires in COVID-19. Method: immunoSEQ multiplex PCR; TCRdb's copy keeps in-frame clones and lacks some. The sample carries some 150,000 clones, approximately 83% recorded once. The sequencing input was peripheral blood. These receptors all come from a human donor in a cohort sampled during active COVID-19.

This clone was detected once. The rearrangement links TRBV7-3 to TRBJ1-5; 7 nucleotides match TRBD1. CDR3 length: 15 residues. J lost 2 bases, V lost 5 bases, and 6 bases had no gene match. Germline V gene data show CDR1 as SGHTA and CDR2 as FQGTGA. CDR3 in DNA: TGTGCCAGCAGCAAGGAAGGGGGCGGCAATCAGCCCCAGCATTTT. Its translation: CASSKEGGGNQPQHF.

This chain connects TRBV29-1 to TRBJ1-5, with a tentative D call TRBD1 (5 bases). V lost 4 bases and J 5 bases, leaving 12 bases between the germline ends. CDR3 size: 13 residues. The germline V gene encodes CDR1 SQVTM and CDR2 ANQGSEA. The CDR3 is CSVGGGFDQPQHF. As DNA, the CDR3 is TGCAGCGTTGGGGGGGGGTTCGATCAGCCCCAGCATTTT.

The V gene is TRBV24-1, the J gene TRBJ2-3, with TRBD1 matching over 9 bases. The CDR3 spans 15 residues. V was pared by 9 bases and J by 2 bases, with 8 bases of the junction left unmatched. Germline lookup yields CDR1 KGHDR and CDR2 SFDVKD. The CDR3 DNA follows: TGTGCCACCGGTTCGGACAGGGGTACCACAGATACGCAGTATTTT. Amino acids: CATGSDRGTTDTQYF.

This chain links TRBV5-1 with TRBJ2-2; 9 nucleotides agree with TRBD2. CDR1 SGHRS and CDR2 YFSETQ come from the germline V gene. Losses at the gene ends were 0 bases for V and 4 bases for J; bases not matched to a gene: 1. The CDR3 covers 15 residues. In nucleotides, the CDR3 is TGCGCCAGCAGCTTGGCTAGCGGGGTCACCGGGGAGCTGTTTTTT. It translates to CASSLASGVTGELFF.

This rearrangement joins TRBV7-3 to TRBJ1-1; D is unresolved. The CDR3 has 13 amino acids. Per the germline V gene, CDR1 is SGHTA and CDR2 is FQGTGA. V dropped 8 bases and J dropped 0 bases, with 10 bases sitting between them. This chain's CDR3 is CASAPLVNTEAFF. The CDR3 coding sequence is TGTGCCAGCGCTCCCCTAGTGAACACTGAAGCTTTCTTT.

The CDR3 DNA is TGCAGTGCCAGTGCCCGGGGGTACGAGCAGTACTTC. Its translation: CSASARGYEQYF. The chain employs TRBV20-1 and TRBJ2-7; D is possibly TRBD2 (6 bases). Germline V gives CDR1 DFQATT, CDR2 SNEGSKA (reference sequence). Trimming left V 6 bases short and J 4 bases short, with 13 bases between. This CDR3 region has 12 residues.

The chain links TRBV7-2 to TRBJ2-1; TRBD2 aligns across 9 bases. The J segment lost 4 bases and the V segment lost 8 bases, leaving 9 bases of the junction unmatched. The germline gives CDR1 SGHTA, CDR2 FQGNSA. This CDR3 has 15 amino acids. The chain's CDR3 is CASGPRTSEYNEQFF. CDR3 sequence (DNA): TGTGCCAGCGGACCGCGGACTAGCGAGTACAATGAGCAGTTCTTC.

This rearrangement joins TRBV6-5 to TRBJ2-5, with a possible D match to TRBD2 (6 bases). Germline-derived CDR1 and CDR2 are MNHEY and SVGAGI. The germline V and J ends were trimmed by 8 bases and 2 bases, with 12 bases remaining between them. This CDR3 is 13 amino acids long. This CDR3 reads CASVAARQETQYF. CDR3 DNA sequence: TGTGCCAGCGTAGCGGCTCGACAAGAGACCCAGTACTTC.

The V and J genes are TRBV15 and TRBJ1-2, with 9 bases matching TRBD1. The CDR3 contains 16 residues. Trimming removed 0 bases from V and 6 bases from J; junction bases left unmatched: 8. CDR1 is LNHNV, CDR2 YYDKDF, per germline (reference sequence). The CDR3 region has the DNA TGTGCCACCAGCAGAGATGGTTTTGGGACAGGGAATGGCTACACCTTC. Amino acids: CATSRDGFGTGNGYTF.

The CDR3 sequence is CASSLNFGGFQPQHF. The CDR3, as DNA: TGTGCCAGCAGTCTCAACTTCGGGGGGTTTCAGCCCCAGCATTTT. The chain has TRBV7-2 and TRBJ1-5, with D maybe TRBD1 (5 bases). V lost 6 bases, J lost 6 bases, and 18 bases lay in between. The length of the CDR3 is 15 residues. Germline CDR1 SGHTA, CDR2 FQGNSA.

The chain carries TRBV5-1 and TRBJ1-2; D may be TRBD1 (5 bases). The CDR3 has 12 amino acids. The V gene's germline CDR1 is SGHRS and CDR2 YFSETQ. The V end was cut by 1 base, the J end by 10 bases, with 11 bases between. The CDR3 spells CASSLQGPDYTF. CDR3 nucleotide sequence: TGCGCCAGCAGCTTGCAGGGTCCGGACTACACCTTC.

The gene calls are TRBV4-1 and TRBJ1-4; 8 nucleotides line up with TRBD1. Germline CDR1 and CDR2: MGHRA and YSYEKL. The CDR3 has 15 residues. V shed 4 bases, J shed 7 bases, and the junction held 8 bases outside the gene matches. CDR3 sequence reads: CASSLHGTGGEKLFF. The CDR3 DNA is TGCGCCAGCAGCCTACATGGGACAGGAGGTGAAAAACTGTTTTTT.

The chain recombines TRBV7-9 with TRBJ1-1; TRBD1 is a possible D gene (6 bases). The CDR3 covers 15 residues. V was shortened by 4 bases and J by 0 bases, with 12 bases between the two germline ends. Germline V lookup: CDR1 SEHNR, CDR2 FQNEAQ (reference sequence). CDR3 sequence: CASSSQGQMNTEAFF. The CDR3 nucleotides read TGTGCCAGCAGCTCACAGGGTCAAATGAACACTGAAGCTTTCTTT.

The J gene is TRBJ2-1, the V gene TRBV7-6; the match to TRBD2 covers 9 bases. CDR3 length equals 17 residues. Trimming cost V 4 bases and J 0 bases; bases outside gene matches: 7. Per the germline V gene, CDR1 is SGHVS and CDR2 is FNYEAQ. This CDR3 is CASSSSYSGSSYNEQFF. CDR3 DNA sequence: TGTGCCAGCAGCTCGTCTTATAGCGGGAGCTCCTACAATGAGCAGTTCTTC.

This chain uses TRBV2 with TRBJ1-3; a possible D gene is TRBD1 (5 bases). Trimming took off 3 bases at V and 0 bases at J, with 9 bases between the two ends. The germline V gene has CDR1 SNHLY and CDR2 FYNNEI. The CDR3 is 15 residues long. CDR3 residues: CASSEGLLSGNTIYF. The CDR3 region has the DNA TGTGCCAGCAGTGAGGGGCTCCTCTCTGGAAACACCATATATTTT.

The V gene is TRBV5-8, the J gene TRBJ1-6; TRBD1 is a possible D gene (5 bases). Germline V gene data show CDR1 as SGHTS and CDR2 as YDEGEE. This CDR3 spans 14 amino acids. With 1 base removed from V and 8 bases from J, the gap between germline ends came to 10 bases. This CDR3 is CASSLSDRDSPLHF. CDR3 nucleotide sequence: TGTGCCAGCAGCTTGTCCGACAGAGATTCACCCCTCCACTTT.

The chain carries TRBV19 and TRBJ1-1; 8 bases are shared with TRBD1. Looked up from germline, CDR1 is LNHDA and CDR2 is SQIVND (reference sequence). The CDR3 extends over 15 amino acids. The V segment lost 6 bases and the J segment 5 bases; nucleotides outside the gene matches: 11. In DNA form, the CDR3 reads TGTGCCAGTAGGACTCGTCAGGGGGCTAGGACTGAAGCTTTCTTT. This encodes CASRTRQGARTEAFF.

The rearrangement uses TRBV2 and TRBJ1-4, with a possible D match to TRBD1 (5 bases). V lost 2 bases, J lost 7 bases, and 14 bases lay in between. The CDR3 covers 15 residues. Germline-derived CDR1 and CDR2 are SNHLY and FYNNEI. The CDR3 loop reads CASSEQGPGVEKLFF. CDR3 nucleotide sequence: TGTGCCAGCAGTGAACAGGGTCCGGGGGTTGAAAAACTGTTTTTT.

In this sample, this clone turned up once. The chain uses TRBV6-6 and TRBJ2-3, with 8 bases lining up with TRBD1. The trim removed 2 bases at V and 4 bases at J, leaving 8 bases unmatched. Germline V gives CDR1 MNHNY, CDR2 SVGAGI (reference sequence). This CDR3 contains 16 residues. The CDR3 nucleotides are TGTGCCAGCAGTTACGAGCAGGGGGCGCAGGCAGATACGCAGTATTTT. Residues: CASSYEQGAQADTQYF.

This chain links TRBV6-5 with TRBJ2-5; TRBD1 might be the D (5 bases). The length of the CDR3 is 16 residues. V gave up 0 bases and J gave up 4 bases, with 15 bases separating them. Germline V gene lookup returns CDR1 MNHEY and CDR2 SVGAGI. This CDR3 is CASSYSFFDSRETQYF. For the CDR3, the DNA is TGTGCCAGCAGTTACTCCTTTTTCGACAGTCGAGAGACCCAGTACTTC.

The chain is built from TRBV2 and TRBJ2-7; TRBD2 might be the D (7 bases). Deletions cut 1 base from V and 4 bases from J, with 14 bases between. Germline loops: CDR1 SNHLY, CDR2 FYNNEI. The CDR3 is made up of 15 amino acids. CDR3 loop: CASSEGKGGTYEQYF. In DNA form, the CDR3 reads TGTGCCAGCAGTGAAGGGAAGGGGGGGACTTACGAGCAGTACTTC.

This clone was counted between two and nine times. The V call is TRBV19, the J call TRBJ2-5, with 11 positions matching TRBD1. Germline V gene sequence: CDR1 LNHDA, CDR2 SQIVND (reference sequence). Trimming at V came to 3 bases and at J to 5 bases, leaving 2 bases not matched to a gene. The CDR3 totals 14 residues. The CDR3 region is CASSIGTGGETQYF. The CDR3 nucleotides are TGTGCCAGTAGTATCGGGACAGGGGGGGAGACCCAGTACTTC.

This clone appeared once. CDR3 amino acids: CASSRDRGSYEQYF. CDR3 nucleotides: TGTGCCAGCAGCCGGGACAGGGGATCCTACGAGCAGTACTTC. The V and J genes are TRBV11-1 and TRBJ2-7; TRBD1 aligns across 10 bases. This CDR3 is built from 14 residues. V was pared by 5 bases and J by 1 base, with 2 bases of the junction left unmatched. Germline V gives CDR1 SGHAT, CDR2 FQDESV (reference sequence).

The V and J genes are TRBV6-5 and TRBJ2-7; D uncertain. Germline V gene data show CDR1 as MNHEY and CDR2 as SVGAGI. The germline V and J ends were trimmed by 2 bases and 7 bases, with 12 bases remaining between them. The CDR3 has 13 amino acids. This CDR3 is CASSYTNRWEQYF. CDR3 DNA: TGTGCCAGCAGTTACACAAATCGATGGGAGCAGTACTTC.

The gene calls are TRBV18 and TRBJ2-3, with 8 bases lining up with TRBD1. The CDR3 spans 15 residues. Trimming removed 3 bases from V and 2 bases from J; junction bases left unmatched: 4. Germline values: CDR1 KGHSH, CDR2 LQKENI. The CDR3 DNA is TGTGCCAGCTCACCCCGGACAGGGAACACAGATACGCAGTATTTT. Amino acids: CASSPRTGNTDTQYF.

A word on this clone: The same CDR3 can be traced to other DNA sequences in this sample. The V gene is TRBV7-8, the J gene TRBJ1-5, with TRBD1 identical over 7 bases. Germline values: CDR1 SGHVS, CDR2 FQNEAQ. The CDR3 consists of 13 residues. V dropped 5 bases and J dropped 4; count of bases not matched to a gene: 2. The CDR3 nucleotides read TGTGCCAGCAGCCCGGGACAGAATCAGCCCCAGCATTTT. It encodes CASSPGQNQPQHF.

This clone was seen only a few times. In DNA, the CDR3 is TGTGCCAGCTCACCACTGCCTTTACGAACAGTTCGGTCGCAGAACACTGAAGCTTTCTTT. Translating gives CASSPLPLRTVRSQNTEAFF. The rearrangement uses TRBV18 and TRBJ1-1; unclear D gene. Per the germline V gene, CDR1 is KGHSH and CDR2 is LQKENI. The CDR3 has 20 residues. Deletions cut 1 base from V and 1 base from J, with 25 bases between.

The chain uses TRBV11-3 and TRBJ2-5; the D is unclear. Deletions cut 0 bases from V and 5 bases from J, with 13 bases between. CDR1 is SGHNT, CDR2 YENEEA, per germline. The CDR3 totals 15 residues. CDR3 DNA sequence: TGTGCCAGCAGCTTAGATGGCAGCGAGTGGGAGACCCAGTACTTC. Translating it yields CASSLDGSEWETQYF.

This clone was seen more than once but under ten times. This sequence joins TRBV14 and TRBJ2-7; D may be TRBD1 (7 bases). The ends were cut back, 1 base at V and 6 bases at J, with 13 bases in the middle. This CDR3 contains 14 residues. Germline CDR1 reads SGHDN; CDR2 reads FVKESK. Here the CDR3 DNA reads TGTGCCAGCAGCCAAGTGGGGCAGGGGGGCGAGCAGTACTTC. Its protein product is CASSQVGQGGEQYF.

The gene calls are TRBV19 and TRBJ2-7; 8 bases line up with TRBD2. CDR1 and CDR2 (germline): LNHDA, SQIVND (reference sequence). The CDR3 totals 14 residues. Trimming removed 3 bases from V and 5 bases from J; junction bases left unmatched: 6. CDR3 sequence (DNA): TGTGCCAGTAGTATCAGCGGGAGTCAGCACGAGCAGTACTTC. Translated: CASSISGSQHEQYF.

This chain uses TRBV15 with TRBJ1-5; maybe TRBD1 (6 bases). Deletions cut 6 bases from V and 7 bases from J, with 10 bases between. The CDR3 consists of 12 residues. Germline loops: CDR1 LNHNV, CDR2 YYDKDF (reference sequence). CDR3 region: CATRAGGQPQHF. CDR3 DNA sequence: TGTGCCACCAGGGCGGGGGGCCAGCCCCAGCATTTT.

The J gene is TRBJ2-2, the V gene TRBV4-2; D might be TRBD2 (6 bases). CDR1 LGHNA and CDR2 YNFKEQ come from the germline V gene. The V gene lost 1 base and the J gene lost 2 bases, with 11 bases spanning the gap. The CDR3 contains 16 residues. CDR3 DNA sequence: TGTGCCAGCAGCCAAGGGACTACTTTAAACACCGGGGAGCTGTTTTTT. Protein product: CASSQGTTLNTGELFF.